This entry concerns a single TCR beta chain. Its antigen remains undetermined. No per-base quality is available; no much larger clone lies one base away. From cysteine to phenylalanine, the CDR3 is 15 amino acids long. The entry retains the CDR3 DNA only, 45 bases that are in frame from base 1. V has 8 bases trimmed and J has 2 bases trimmed; junction bases matching no gene number 9. Per the germline V gene, MRHNA is the CDR1 and SNTAGT is the CDR2. This entry is derived from a study of T cell changes during pregnancy in multiple sclerosis (dated by TCRdb to between 2017 and 2020). With regard to the full study: The study looked at changes in the T cell repertoire across pregnancy in women with multiple sclerosis.

Receptor amplification or capture employed the immunoSEQ multiplex PCR assay. This is the immuneACCESS table as TCRdb keeps it, with only in-frame sequences that have V and J called. A part of the clones is gone; compared with another copy, unresolved V genes explain less than half, and the rest is unexplained. Counted in this sample were around 39,000 clones; around 94% of them appeared once. The top ten hold over 0.95% of the sample. Sequenced: PBMCs (not recorded whether the cells were cultured). Recombination linked TRBV6-4 to TRBJ1-5; 7 junctional bases match TRBD1. The clonotype was recovered from a female donor with multiple sclerosis, enrolled in a pregnancy study. The encoded CDR3 is CASAPGTAGNQPQHF. The DNA is TGTGCCAGCGCCCCCGGGACAGCGGGCAATCAGCCCCAGCATTTT.